This T cell receptor beta chain was identified in a study of T cells in Graves' hyperthyroidism and ophthalmopathy. Trimming left V 0 bases short and J 0 bases short, with 12 bases between. Germline V CDR1 and CDR2: SGHDN, FVKESK. The CDR3 has 17 amino acids. This clonotype was seen a handful of times. Its antigen is currently unknown. RNA transcripts provided the source from which TCR beta CDR3 regions were amplified. Initially, a first-round RT-PCR of the TCR CDR3 employed the HTBI primer set. Each CDR3 protein is one row after TCRdb ran MiXCR on the multiplex PCR reads. The sample includes roughly 560,000 distinct CDR3 sequences, about 14% of them seen just once. Study findings and constraints: Ophthalmopathy, which appeared later, was predicted by the model a median 6.5 months before onset. In blood, most of the thyroid clonotypes expanded above 0.001 were also present.

Disease lasting under 3 months, a NOSPECS grade of at least 4, and a Clinical Activity Score of at least 3 were features of the ophthalmopathy patients. Diagnosis rested on symptoms, serum thyroxine and TRAb, thyroid ultrasound, and orbital computed tomography. The chain employs TRBV14 and TRBJ1-5, with D maybe TRBD1 (5 bases). The TCR comes from a woman in her 40s with Graves' ophthalmopathy. The sample comprised blood. The CDR3 DNA follows: TGTGCCAGCAGCCAAGAGGGGACGGCCGTTAGCAATCAGCCCCAGCATTTT. It is translated as CASSQEGTAVSNQPQHF.